This TCR beta chain derives from a study of Ad26.COV2.S vaccination and SARS-CoV-2 variants. There are 15 residues in the CDR3. Germline V gives CDR1 LGHDT, CDR2 YNNKEL (reference sequence). The V end lost 4 bases, the J end lost 1 base, and 13 bases lay between the germline ends. Stated treatment: about 20 received Ad26.COV2.S at low or high dose, single or two shots; five or six received placebo; per-sample allocation not given. All samples were drawn on day 63, counting from the first vaccine or placebo injection. Recruitment in Boston yielded a donor of adult age, 18-55 years. Here immunoSEQ multiplex PCR was the method, and the copy in TCRdb shows in-frame clones only, minus some. This table holds around 300,000 clones, more than 85% found once.

The chain employs TRBV3-1 (or the pseudogene TRBV3-2) and TRBJ1-1; D call uncertain. The TCR sequence derives from a person between 18 and 65 years old who received the Ad26.COV2.S COVID-19 vaccine or a placebo. The sequenced sample was peripheral blood, obtained in a trial of Ad26.COV2.S vaccine versus placebo. CDR3 coding DNA: TGTGCCAGCAGCCCACAATGGGAGCCGAACACTGAAGCTTTCTTT. This gives the protein CASSPQWEPNTEAFF.